This is a list of T cell receptor beta chains from one sample in a study of tumor-infiltrating lymphocytes in localized non-small cell lung cancer. Measured with immunoSEQ multiplex PCR; TCRdb has only the in-frame clones, and not every one. This sample carries about 16,000 clones, 55% to 70% of them seen once, and the ten largest clones take around 6.3%. The sample was lung tumor tissue. These receptors were taken from a human donor with non-small cell lung cancer. Both conserved end residues are part of each CDR3. The D gene is left open where the match is weak. Size values are once, few and many counts, or a class for expanded clones, and some rows have none.

d_call: TRBD1; clone_size: once; v_call: TRBV30; j_call: TRBJ1-3; cdr3_aa: CAWNRGTSNTIYF; cdr3_nt: TGTGCCTGGAACAGGGGAACTTCTAACACCATATATTTT
d_call: TRBD1; clone_size: .; v_call: TRBV7-2; j_call: TRBJ1-2; cdr3_aa: CASSLDRDRGMFGYTF; cdr3_nt: TGTGCCAGCAGCCTCGACCGGGACAGGGGTATGTTTGGCTACACCTTC
d_call: .; clone_size: .; v_call: TRBV5-1; j_call: TRBJ1-1; cdr3_aa: CASSLETGSNTEAFF; cdr3_nt: TGCGCCAGCAGCTTGGAGACAGGATCGAACACTGAAGCTTTCTTT
d_call: TRBD1; clone_size: few; v_call: TRBV18; j_call: TRBJ1-1; cdr3_aa: CASSLAPGQGGLNTEAFF; cdr3_nt: TGTGCCAGCTCACTTGCCCCGGGACAGGGGGGATTAAACACTGAAGCTTTCTTT
d_call: .; clone_size: once; v_call: TRBV28; j_call: TRBJ1-1; cdr3_aa: CASSPWRSFLMNTEAFF; cdr3_nt: TGTGCCAGCAGCCCTTGGCGCAGTTTCTTAATGAACACTGAAGCTTTCTTT
d_call: .; clone_size: .; v_call: TRBV14; j_call: TRBJ2-3; cdr3_aa: CASSQDWDTQYF; cdr3_nt: TGTGCCAGCAGCCAAGATTGGGATACGCAGTATTTT
d_call: .; clone_size: .; v_call: TRBV11-3; j_call: TRBJ1-1; cdr3_aa: CASGPVSMTAFF; cdr3_nt: TGTGCCAGCGGTCCAGTGTCTATGACAGCTTTCTTT
d_call: TRBD1; clone_size: .; v_call: TRBV7-8; j_call: TRBJ1-4; cdr3_aa: CASSLMGQANEKLFF; cdr3_nt: TGTGCCAGCAGCTTAATGGGACAGGCTAATGAAAAACTGTTTTTT
d_call: .; clone_size: .; v_call: TRBV7-2; j_call: TRBJ2-7; cdr3_aa: CASSFQHTDYEQYF; cdr3_nt: TGTGCCAGCAGTTTCCAACATACGGACTACGAGCAGTACTTC
d_call: .; clone_size: .; v_call: TRBV7-2; j_call: TRBJ1-3; cdr3_aa: CASSPHLSLSGNTIYF; cdr3_nt: TGTGCCAGCAGCCCCCACCTTAGCCTCTCTGGAAACACCATATATTTT
d_call: .; clone_size: few; v_call: TRBV30; j_call: TRBJ1-2; cdr3_aa: CAWSVFRGGGYTF; cdr3_nt: TGTGCCTGGAGTGTTTTCAGGGGAGGTGGCTACACCTTC
d_call: TRBD1; clone_size: .; v_call: TRBV7-9; j_call: TRBJ2-7; cdr3_aa: CASSSDREPYEQYF; cdr3_nt: TGTGCCAGCAGCTCCGACAGGGAACCCTACGAGCAGTACTTC
d_call: .; clone_size: medium-sized; v_call: TRBV6-5; j_call: TRBJ2-7; cdr3_aa: CASSYSELVIEQYF; cdr3_nt: TGTGCCAGCAGTTACTCGGAACTAGTTATCGAGCAGTACTTC
d_call: .; clone_size: .; v_call: TRBV19; j_call: TRBJ2-1; cdr3_aa: CASSMSIGLVKQFF; cdr3_nt: TGTGCCAGTAGTATGAGTATAGGGCTAGTTAAGCAGTTCTTC
d_call: .; clone_size: .; v_call: TRBV28; j_call: TRBJ2-1; cdr3_aa: CASIVGGSSYNEQFF; cdr3_nt: TGTGCCAGCATCGTTGGGGGCAGCTCCTACAATGAGCAGTTCTTC
d_call: .; clone_size: .; v_call: TRBV28; j_call: TRBJ2-7; cdr3_aa: CASSLWDRYEQYF; cdr3_nt: TGTGCCAGCAGTTTATGGGACCGCTACGAGCAGTACTTC
d_call: .; clone_size: .; v_call: TRBV11-3; j_call: TRBJ2-3; cdr3_aa: CASSDPGTRRDTQYF; cdr3_nt: TGTGCCAGCAGCGACCCCGGGACCCGACGGGATACGCAGTATTTT
d_call: .; clone_size: few; v_call: TRBV2; j_call: TRBJ1-3; cdr3_aa: CASSGPTTASGNTIYF; cdr3_nt: TGTGCCAGCAGTGGCCCCACGACAGCCTCTGGAAACACCATATATTTT
d_call: .; clone_size: .; v_call: TRBV28; j_call: TRBJ1-2; cdr3_aa: CASSSRAGWIGWYGYTF; cdr3_nt: TGTGCCAGCAGTTCCAGGGCAGGATGGATCGGGTGGTATGGCTACACCTTC
d_call: TRBD1; clone_size: .; v_call: TRBV29-1; j_call: TRBJ1-2; cdr3_aa: CSVGGGTRDRDYYGYTF; cdr3_nt: TGCAGCGTCGGCGGGGGTACCCGGGACAGGGATTATTATGGCTACACCTTC
d_call: .; clone_size: .; v_call: TRBV6-5; j_call: TRBJ1-1; cdr3_aa: CASSYIGSEAFF; cdr3_nt: TGTGCCAGCAGTTATATCGGCAGTGAAGCTTTCTTT
d_call: TRBD2; clone_size: .; v_call: TRBV7-2; j_call: TRBJ2-1; cdr3_aa: CASSRGVNLEQFF; cdr3_nt: TGTGCCAGCAGCCGGGGGGTAAACCTTGAGCAGTTCTTC
d_call: .; clone_size: few; v_call: TRBV29-1; j_call: TRBJ1-1; cdr3_aa: CSVDGGNAFF; cdr3_nt: TGCAGCGTTGATGGGGGGAATGCTTTCTTT
d_call: .; clone_size: .; v_call: TRBV27; j_call: TRBJ1-6; cdr3_aa: CASSLWGMGSPLHF; cdr3_nt: TGTGCCAGCAGTTTATGGGGGATGGGGTCACCCCTCCACTTT
d_call: .; clone_size: few; v_call: TRBV27; j_call: TRBJ1-4; cdr3_aa: CASSFAGTYGEKLFF; cdr3_nt: TGTGCCAGCAGTTTTGCAGGGACTTATGGTGAAAAACTGTTTTTT
d_call: .; clone_size: few; v_call: TRBV7-2; j_call: TRBJ1-1; cdr3_aa: CASSFYGANTEAFF; cdr3_nt: TGTGCCAGCAGCTTTTACGGGGCGAACACTGAAGCTTTCTTT
d_call: TRBD1; clone_size: few; v_call: TRBV30; j_call: TRBJ1-2; cdr3_aa: CAWSVMGTGINYGYTF; cdr3_nt: TGTGCCTGGAGTGTAATGGGGACAGGGATTAACTATGGCTACACCTTC
d_call: .; clone_size: .; v_call: TRBV19; j_call: TRBJ2-7; cdr3_aa: CASSIRAGGSYEQYF; cdr3_nt: TGTGCCAGTAGTATACGGGCAGGAGGCTCCTACGAGCAGTACTTC
d_call: .; clone_size: medium-sized; v_call: TRBV5-5; j_call: TRBJ2-3; cdr3_aa: CASSLKYSISTDTQYF; cdr3_nt: TGTGCCAGCAGCTTGAAGTACAGCATTAGCACAGATACGCAGTATTTT
d_call: .; clone_size: .; v_call: TRBV11-3; j_call: TRBJ2-5; cdr3_aa: CASSRDLQETQYF; cdr3_nt: TGTGCCAGCAGCCGAGACCTCCAAGAGACCCAGTACTTC
d_call: .; clone_size: few; v_call: TRBV18; j_call: TRBJ1-5; cdr3_aa: CASSGGSNQPQHF; cdr3_nt: TGTGCCAGCTCAGGGGGTAGCAATCAGCCCCAGCATTTT
d_call: TRBD1; clone_size: .; v_call: TRBV19; j_call: TRBJ1-5; cdr3_aa: CASSRTQGAVNQPQHF; cdr3_nt: TGTGCCAGTAGTAGGACACAGGGGGCTGTCAATCAGCCCCAGCATTTT
d_call: .; clone_size: .; v_call: TRBV19; j_call: TRBJ2-7; cdr3_aa: CASSINWGAYEQYF; cdr3_nt: TGTGCCAGTAGTATTAATTGGGGGGCCTACGAGCAGTACTTC
d_call: .; clone_size: .; v_call: TRBV4-3; j_call: TRBJ2-4; cdr3_aa: CASSQELTRIVKNIQYF; cdr3_nt: TGCGCCAGCAGCCAAGAATTGACACGTATAGTCAAAAACATTCAGTACTTC
d_call: .; clone_size: .; v_call: TRBV30; j_call: TRBJ1-2; cdr3_aa: CAWTRGEGGYTF; cdr3_nt: TGTGCCTGGACGCGTGGGGAAGGGGGCTACACCTTC
d_call: TRBD2; clone_size: few; v_call: TRBV7-2; j_call: TRBJ2-5; cdr3_aa: CASSFLIAGGQETQYF; cdr3_nt: TGTGCCAGCAGCTTCCTCATAGCGGGAGGCCAAGAGACCCAGTACTTC
d_call: TRBD1; clone_size: .; v_call: TRBV11-2; j_call: TRBJ2-7; cdr3_aa: CASSLGGTDSTYEQYF; cdr3_nt: TGTGCCAGCAGCTTAGGGGGGACAGATTCCACCTACGAGCAGTACTTC
d_call: .; clone_size: once; v_call: TRBV6-5; j_call: TRBJ2-2; cdr3_aa: CASRVRTGELFF; cdr3_nt: TGTGCCAGCAGGGTGAGAACCGGGGAGCTGTTTTTT
d_call: TRBD2; clone_size: .; v_call: TRBV2; j_call: TRBJ2-5; cdr3_aa: CASSGSGGETQYF; cdr3_nt: TGTGCCAGCAGTGGTAGCGGGGGAGAGACCCAGTACTTC
d_call: .; clone_size: .; v_call: TRBV11-1; j_call: TRBJ1-1; cdr3_aa: CASSLWDEAFF; cdr3_nt: TGTGCCAGCAGCCTGTGGGATGAAGCTTTCTTT
d_call: .; clone_size: once; v_call: TRBV27; j_call: TRBJ1-5; cdr3_aa: CASRMGTSNQPQHF; cdr3_nt: TGTGCCAGTAGGATGGGGACAAGCAATCAGCCCCAGCATTTT
d_call: TRBD1; clone_size: .; v_call: TRBV6-5; j_call: TRBJ1-2; cdr3_aa: CASSRTGLNYGYTF; cdr3_nt: TGTGCCAGCAGTCGGACAGGACTTAACTATGGCTACACCTTC
d_call: TRBD1; clone_size: .; v_call: TRBV5-1; j_call: TRBJ2-1; cdr3_aa: CASSRQGAGNEQFF; cdr3_nt: TGCGCCAGCAGCCGACAGGGGGCGGGCAATGAGCAGTTCTTC
d_call: .; clone_size: .; v_call: TRBV4-1; j_call: TRBJ1-3; cdr3_aa: CASSPAYGNTIYF; cdr3_nt: TGCGCCAGCAGCCCCGCTTATGGAAACACCATATATTTT
d_call: TRBD2; clone_size: .; v_call: TRBV7-9; j_call: TRBJ2-7; cdr3_aa: CASSPTGLALGEQYF; cdr3_nt: TGTGCCAGCAGCCCCACCGGACTAGCGCTGGGCGAGCAGTACTTC
d_call: .; clone_size: few; v_call: TRBV5-1; j_call: TRBJ2-2; cdr3_aa: CASSLAGATGELFF; cdr3_nt: TGCGCCAGCAGCTTGGCGGGGGCCACCGGGGAGCTGTTTTTT
d_call: .; clone_size: .; v_call: TRBV19; j_call: TRBJ2-3; cdr3_aa: CASSIRGDTQYF; cdr3_nt: TGTGCCAGTAGTATTAGGGGGGATACGCAGTATTTT
d_call: TRBD2; clone_size: .; v_call: TRBV11-2; j_call: TRBJ2-3; cdr3_aa: CASSPGLAGVDTQYF; cdr3_nt: TGTGCCAGCAGCCCGGGACTAGCGGGAGTAGATACGCAGTATTTT
d_call: .; clone_size: .; v_call: TRBV7-2; j_call: TRBJ2-7; cdr3_aa: CASSPLGTVLYSYEQYF; cdr3_nt: TGTGCCAGCAGCCCACTTGGCACAGTACTATACTCCTACGAGCAGTACTTC
d_call: TRBD2; clone_size: .; v_call: TRBV9; j_call: TRBJ2-1; cdr3_aa: CASSAGGGKYEQFF; cdr3_nt: TGTGCCAGCAGCGCGGGAGGTGGAAAATATGAGCAGTTCTTC
d_call: .; clone_size: .; v_call: TRBV19; j_call: TRBJ2-6; cdr3_aa: CASMEGAGANVLTF; cdr3_nt: TGTGCCTCGATGGAGGGGGCTGGGGCCAACGTCCTGACTTTC
d_call: .; clone_size: few; v_call: TRBV28; j_call: TRBJ2-7; cdr3_aa: CASADSLFLTPSYEQYF; cdr3_nt: TGTGCCAGCGCGGACTCTTTATTCTTAACCCCCTCCTACGAGCAGTACTTC
d_call: .; clone_size: .; v_call: TRBV2; j_call: TRBJ2-7; cdr3_aa: CASSRDTDYEQYF; cdr3_nt: TGTGCCAGCAGCCGGGACACTGACTACGAGCAGTACTTC
d_call: .; clone_size: .; v_call: TRBV4-1; j_call: TRBJ2-5; cdr3_aa: CASSLTRGRKETQYF; cdr3_nt: TGCGCCAGCAGCCTGACCCGGGGTAGGAAAGAGACCCAGTACTTC
d_call: .; clone_size: .; v_call: TRBV7-2; j_call: TRBJ1-2; cdr3_aa: CASSPYDTYGYTF; cdr3_nt: TGTGCCAGCAGCCCCTACGACACCTATGGCTACACCTTC